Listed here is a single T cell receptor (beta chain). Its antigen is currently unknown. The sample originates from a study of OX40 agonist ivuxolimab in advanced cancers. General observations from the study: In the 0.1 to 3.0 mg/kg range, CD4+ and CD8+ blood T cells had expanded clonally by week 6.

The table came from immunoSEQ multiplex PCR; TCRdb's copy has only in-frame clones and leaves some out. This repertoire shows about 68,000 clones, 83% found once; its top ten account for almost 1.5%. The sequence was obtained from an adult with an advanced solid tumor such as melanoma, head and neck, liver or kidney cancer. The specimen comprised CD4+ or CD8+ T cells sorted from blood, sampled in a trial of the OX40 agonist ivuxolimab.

The CDR3 loop reads CASSSRGPPGADTQYF. CDR3 nucleotide sequence: TGTGCCAGCAGCAGCCGAGGACCCCCGGGAGCAGATACGCAGTATTTT. The chain links TRBV7-2 to TRBJ2-3; a possible D gene is TRBD2 (6 bases). The CDR3 extends over 16 amino acids. Trimming removed 5 bases from V and 4 bases from J, with 19 bases in between. Germline CDR1 and CDR2: SGHTA and FQGNSA.